Listed below are T cell receptor beta chains from one sample, sequenced in a study of PD-1 blockade in classical Hodgkin lymphoma. The data were produced by immunoSEQ multiplex PCR, yet TCRdb's version contains in-frame clones alone and is incomplete. The data contain tens of thousands of clones, less than 95% of them singletons. The specimen comprised peripheral blood mononuclear cells (PBMCs), sampled before the fourth cycle of nivolumab. These receptors came from a human donor with classical Hodgkin lymphoma. Both conserved end residues are part of each CDR3. A D gene is named only where the DNA matches it firmly. Size is omitted from some rows. Given values are once, few, many or a class for expanded clones.

>.|TRBJ1-6|TRBV29-1|few
TGCAGCGTCCGAGTGGGCGGCACGACAGGTTCACCCCTCCACTTT
CSVRVGGTTGSPLHF
>.|TRBJ1-1|TRBV7-9|.
TGTGCCAGCAGCTTTAACGCAGCAAACACTGAAGCTTTCTTT
CASSFNAANTEAFF
>.|TRBJ2-1|TRBV5-1|.
TGCGCCAGCAGCTTGGTAGGGGGTAGGCTCAATGAGCAGTTCTTC
CASSLVGGRLNEQFF
>TRBD1|TRBJ2-1|TRBV27|.
TGTGCCAGCAGTTTATTCGCCGGGACAGCCCATGAGCAGTTCTTC
CASSLFAGTAHEQFF
>.|TRBJ1-6|TRBV15|.
TGTGCCACCAGCTCAAAAGGACCCTGGGGCCATAATTCACCCCTCCACTTT
CATSSKGPWGHNSPLHF
>TRBD1|TRBJ1-2|TRBV5-1|.
TGCGCCAGCAGCTTCCGGGACAGGGATGGCTACACCTTC
CASSFRDRDGYTF
>TRBD1|TRBJ1-1|TRBV11-1|.
TGTGCCAGCCGGACAGGGACAGGGGAGACTGAAGCTTTCTTT
CASRTGTGETEAFF
>.|TRBJ2-7|TRBV25-1|once
TGTGCCAGCAGTGACACCGGGTTAGCGAGCCACGAGCAGTACTTC
CASSDTGLASHEQYF
>.|TRBJ2-1|TRBV21-1|.
TGTGCCAGCAGCCTAAGGGGGGACTCCTACAATGAGCAGTTCTTC
CASSLRGDSYNEQFF
>.|TRBJ1-2|TRBV19|.
TGTGCCAGTAGAAGACACCTCTATGGCTACACCTTC
CASRRHLYGYTF
>TRBD2|TRBJ2-1|TRBV7-9|once
TGTGCCAGCAGCTTAGCGCGAGCGGGGTCGTTGGGTGAGCAGTTCTTC
CASSLARAGSLGEQFF
>.|TRBJ2-5|TRBV30|.
TGTGCCTGGAGTGGGCGGCGCGAGACCCAGTACTTC
CAWSGRRETQYF
>.|TRBJ2-7|TRBV5-1|.
TGCGCCAGCAGCCAGACGACAGAAATCTCCTACGAGCAGTACTTC
CASSQTTEISYEQYF
>.|TRBJ1-3|TRBV5-4|.
TGTGCCAGCAGCTTGGAGCTGGGAAACACCATATATTTT
CASSLELGNTIYF
>.|TRBJ1-5|TRBV9|.
TGTGCCAGCAGCGTAGAAGACAATCAGCCCCAGCATTTT
CASSVEDNQPQHF
>.|TRBJ1-2|TRBV4-1|.
TGCGCCAGCAGCCACGTACAGTCCCTCTATGGCTACACCTTC
CASSHVQSLYGYTF
>.|TRBJ1-1|TRBV25-1|.
TGTGCCAGCATTGGGAGAGGTTCCATGAACACTGAAGCTTTCTTT
CASIGRGSMNTEAFF
>.|TRBJ2-7|TRBV13|.
TGTGCCAGCAGCTTAGGATTAGTTGGTTCGGACGGAGAGCAGTACTTC
CASSLGLVGSDGEQYF
>.|TRBJ2-7|TRBV11-2|medium-sized
TGTGCCAGCAGCCGGACACAGGTTTCCTACGAGCAGTACTTC
CASSRTQVSYEQYF